This is a list of T cell receptor beta chains from one sample in a study of blood T cells in healthy people across ages. Using its own MiXCR run on the 5' RACE reads, TCRdb lists one record per CDR3 protein. Among 800,000 or so distinct CDR3 sequences listed, 62% were seen once. The material sequenced was blood. These receptors came from a man aged 25 to 45 in good health. Both conserved end residues are part of each CDR3. The D gene is left open where the match is weak. Clone sizes are given selectively: once, few, many, or a class where the clone is expanded.

TRBJ2-1,NA,TRBV24-1,few,TGTGCCACCAGTATAGGAAGTTACAATGAGCAGTTCTTC,CATSIGSYNEQFF
TRBJ2-3,NA,TRBV18,NA,TGTGCCAGCTCACCCTTCCGGACTCTGAGCACAGATACGCAGTATTTT,CASSPFRTLSTDTQYF
TRBJ2-5,NA,TRBV7-9,few,TGTGCCAGCAGCCAAGAGGGCTCAGGAGAGCAGTACTTC,CASSQEGSGEQYF
TRBJ2-5,TRBD1,TRBV5-8,NA,TGTGCCAGCAGCTCGCCCGGACAGGCAACTCGAGAGACCCAGTACTTC,CASSSPGQATRETQYF
TRBJ2-1,NA,TRBV4-3,NA,TGCGCCAGCAGCCAACTACGGACATCAGGGCAGTTCTTC,CASSQLRTSGQFF
TRBJ2-3,NA,TRBV20-1,NA,TGCAGTGCTAGTGAAGAGAGTTGGGGTACGCAGTATTTT,CSASEESWGTQYF
TRBJ2-3,TRBD2,TRBV4-2,NA,TGTGCCAGCAGCCAGGGACTAGCGGGGAGGGGCACAGATACGCAGTATTTT,CASSQGLAGRGTDTQYF
TRBJ2-7,NA,TRBV12-3/TRBV12-4,NA,TGTGCCAGCAGCCGGACAGAGGGGGGCTACGAGCAGTACTTC,CASSRTEGGYEQYF
TRBJ2-1,NA,TRBV6-6,NA,TGTGCCAGCAGTTACTCGACCTTTGAGAGGGGGAATGAGCAGTTCTTC,CASSYSTFERGNEQFF
TRBJ2-6,NA,TRBV7-9,NA,TGTGCCAGCAGGGAGGACATATCTCTCGGGGCCAACGTCCTGACTTTC,CASREDISLGANVLTF
TRBJ2-5,NA,TRBV15,NA,TGTGCCACCAGCAGAGAACCAGGCGTGGAGACCCAGTACTTC,CATSREPGVETQYF
TRBJ1-1,NA,TRBV6-2/TRBV6-3,once,TGTGCCAGCAGTGACGTTTTGAACACTGAAGCTTTCTTT,CASSDVLNTEAFF
TRBJ1-1,NA,TRBV7-9,NA,TGTGCCAGCAGCTTAAGGCCGACAGAGCCGGAAGCTTTCTTT,CASSLRPTEPEAFF
TRBJ1-2,TRBD1,TRBV29-1,NA,TGCAGCGTTGAAAAGGGACAGGGCACCTATGGCTACACCTTC,CSVEKGQGTYGYTF
TRBJ2-3,NA,TRBV9,NA,TGTGCCAGCAGCGCCATACAGGGTCCCACAGATACGCAGTATTTT,CASSAIQGPTDTQYF
TRBJ1-5,NA,TRBV29-1,NA,TGCAGCGCTGCGGGTGGGGTGAATCAGCCCCAGCATTTT,CSAAGGVNQPQHF
TRBJ1-5,NA,TRBV6-5,NA,TGTGCCAGCAGTTACAATAGGGATGGCAATCAGCCCCAGCATTTT,CASSYNRDGNQPQHF
TRBJ1-5,TRBD1,TRBV4-3,NA,TGCGCCAGCAGCCGCGGGGTAATTAGGACAGGTCTTAATCAGCCCCAGCATTTT,CASSRGVIRTGLNQPQHF
TRBJ2-4,TRBD2,TRBV20-1,NA,TGCAGTGCTAGCCAGGGACTAGAGGTTTCCAAAAACATTCAGTACTTC,CSASQGLEVSKNIQYF
TRBJ2-3,TRBD2,TRBV6-6,NA,TGTGCCAGCAGTGCCGGGGGGATCACAGATACGCAGTATTTT,CASSAGGITDTQYF
TRBJ1-1,TRBD1,TRBV5-1,once,TGCGCCAGCAGCTTGGAGGACAGGGGGAAAGCTTTCTTT,CASSLEDRGKAFF
TRBJ1-2,NA,TRBV7-9,few,TGTGCCAGCAGCTTATCCGACGGTGAACTCTATGGCTACACCTTC,CASSLSDGELYGYTF
TRBJ2-3,NA,TRBV10-3,few,TGTGCCATCAGTGAGTCTGTAGACCAAAGCACAGATACGCAGTATTTT,CAISESVDQSTDTQYF
TRBJ2-4,NA,TRBV7-2,few,TGTGCCAGCAGCTCGAGAGGGGACAAAAACATTCAGTACTTC,CASSSRGDKNIQYF
TRBJ2-2,NA,TRBV18,NA,TGTGCCAGCTCACTAGCCGGGACTCCAAGGCACGCGAACACCGAGGAGCTGTTTTTT,CASSLAGTPRHANTEELFF
TRBJ1-2,NA,TRBV15,NA,TGTGCCACCAGCGGGGAGGGAGGGTTCGGCTACACCTTC,CATSGEGGFGYTF
TRBJ2-3,NA,TRBV29-1,NA,TGCAGCGTTGGGCGGGGAAGCACAGATACGCAGTATTTT,CSVGRGSTDTQYF
TRBJ2-5,TRBD1,TRBV2,many,TGTGCCAGCAGGAACCCTCACCTAACAGGGGAAGAGACCCAGTACTTC,CASRNPHLTGEETQYF
TRBJ2-5,NA,TRBV6-5,NA,TGTGCCAGCAGCCCAACCTTGGGGGGAATTGGAGAGACCCAGTACTTC,CASSPTLGGIGETQYF
TRBJ2-7,NA,TRBV5-6,NA,TGTGCCAGCAGCTTCGTTCTCTCCTACGAGCAGTACTTC,CASSFVLSYEQYF
TRBJ2-7,TRBD2,TRBV4-2,NA,TGTGCCAGCAGCCAAGATAATAGCGGGGGGTTGTACGAGCAGTACTTC,CASSQDNSGGLYEQYF
TRBJ2-7,NA,TRBV29-1,NA,TGCAGCGTTGTAGCCGGAGCCTACGAGCAGTACTTC,CSVVAGAYEQYF
TRBJ1-4,NA,TRBV3-1,NA,TGTGCCAGCAGCCCAACCGGGACTGGGACTGAAAAACTGTTTTTT,CASSPTGTGTEKLFF
TRBJ2-7,NA,TRBV29-1,NA,TGCAGCGTTGCCGATCGACAGAGAGAATTAACCTACGAGCAGTACTTC,CSVADRQRELTYEQYF
TRBJ2-5,NA,TRBV18,NA,TGTGCCAGCTCACCGTTTGAGGGGATTGACAATGAGCAGTACTTC,CASSPFEGIDNEQYF
TRBJ1-2,NA,TRBV11-2,NA,TGTGCCAGCAGCTCAACCCCACAGGGTCTCAACTATGGCTACACCTTC,CASSSTPQGLNYGYTF
TRBJ2-3,TRBD2,TRBV20-1,NA,TGCGGTGCAAACAGCCCCGCGGGGGGGCGGGGAGATACGCAGTATTTT,CGANSPAGGRGDTQYF
TRBJ2-3,TRBD2,TRBV7-2,NA,TGTGCCAGCAGCTCTAGCGGGGGGGCTCGGGCAGATACGCAGTATTTT,CASSSSGGARADTQYF
TRBJ2-3,NA,TRBV6-5,NA,TGTGCCAGCAGTTCAGTTGTGGCCGGCACAGATACGCAGTATTTT,CASSSVVAGTDTQYF
TRBJ1-4,TRBD1,TRBV5-5,NA,TGTGCCAGCAGCCATCCTACCCCGGGACAGCCCAATGAAAAACTGTTTTTT,CASSHPTPGQPNEKLFF
TRBJ1-4,NA,TRBV25-1,NA,TGTGCCAGCAGGCAGGGGAATGAAAAACTGTTTTTT,CASRQGNEKLFF
TRBJ2-5,TRBD1,TRBV6-5,few,TGTGCCAGCAGTTACTCGACAGGGGAAGAGACCCAGTACTTC,CASSYSTGEETQYF
TRBJ2-5,TRBD1,TRBV6-5,NA,TGTGCCAGCAGCAGACAGGGGCTGGAGACCCAGTACTTC,CASSRQGLETQYF
TRBJ2-3,NA,TRBV5-1,NA,TGCGCCAGCAGGATGACAAGCGATACGCAGTATTTT,CASRMTSDTQYF
TRBJ1-4,NA,TRBV6-1,NA,TGTGCCAGCAGTCGGATAGACAGGCCGACTAATGAAAAACTGTTTTTT,CASSRIDRPTNEKLFF
TRBJ2-7,TRBD2,TRBV28,many,TGTGCCAGCAGTTTGGGGGGGTCCCCCTACGAGCAGTACTTC,CASSLGGSPYEQYF
TRBJ2-7,TRBD2,TRBV12-3/TRBV12-4,few,TGTGCCAGCAGTCCGGGACTAGCGGCGTCCTACAATGAGCAGTACTTC,CASSPGLAASYNEQYF